This paragraph covers one T cell receptor beta chain sequence. Antigen specificity is unknown. The sample belongs to a study of T cells in Graves' hyperthyroidism and ophthalmopathy. Study-wide results and limits: Among clonotypes expanded in thyroid above 0.001, most were also found in blood. Before onset, by a median of approximately 5.9 months, the model predicted ophthalmopathy.

Germline CDR1 reads MNHNS; CDR2 reads SASEGT. J lost 2 bases, V lost 6 bases, and 7 bases had no gene match. This CDR3 is 15 amino acids long. The TCR beta CDR3 regions underwent amplification using RNA transcripts as the source. Carried out on the TCR CDR3, a first-round RT-PCR used the HTBI primer set. From the multiplex PCR reads, TCRdb called clonotypes with MiXCR, one entry per CDR3 protein. The sample records 350,000 or so distinct CDR3 sequences, 21% being singletons. The V and J genes are TRBV6-1 and TRBJ2-1; the match to TRBD2 covers 7 bases. The sample was blood. This TCR was sampled from a woman in her forties or fifties with Graves' hyperthyroidism. The CDR3 sequence is CASSGGNPPYNEQFF. Written as DNA, the CDR3 is TGTGCCAGCAGCGGGGGGAACCCACCCTACAATGAGCAGTTCTTC.